This T cell receptor (beta chain) was obtained from a study of cytomegalovirus exposure and HLA in healthy donors. Germline V gene sequence: CDR1 SGHAT, CDR2 FQDESV (reference sequence). Unmatched junction bases numbered 14, after V lost 4 bases and J lost 3 bases. The CDR3 spans 18 residues. 60 Vbeta and 13 Jbeta primers were used in PCR. Libraries were prepared by immunoSEQ multiplex PCR; TCRdb keeps only in-frame clonotypes and omits some of them. Of 200,000 to 250,000 clones in the sample, about 80% were seen once. Sequenced sample: PBMCs. The chain recombines TRBV11-1 with TRBJ2-1; 8 bases fit TRBD2. The receptor comes from a woman between 40 and 55 years old in good health and CMV-seronegative. The CDR3 DNA follows: TGTGCCAGCAGCTCCCCGCGGAAGAGCGGGGGTTACTACAATGAGCAGTTCTTC. It specifies CASSSPRKSGGYYNEQFF.